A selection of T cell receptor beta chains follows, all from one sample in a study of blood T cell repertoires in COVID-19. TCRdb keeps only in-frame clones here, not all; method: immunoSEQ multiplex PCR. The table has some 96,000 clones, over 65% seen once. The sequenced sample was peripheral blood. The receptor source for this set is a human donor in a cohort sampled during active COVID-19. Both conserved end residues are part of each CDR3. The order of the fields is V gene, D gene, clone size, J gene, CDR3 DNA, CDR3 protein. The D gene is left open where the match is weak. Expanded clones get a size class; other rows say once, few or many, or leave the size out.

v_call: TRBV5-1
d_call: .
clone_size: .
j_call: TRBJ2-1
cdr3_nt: TGCGCCAGCAGCCCGTGGAGTAATAGCGTGATTGATGAGCAGTTCTTC
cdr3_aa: CASSPWSNSVIDEQFF

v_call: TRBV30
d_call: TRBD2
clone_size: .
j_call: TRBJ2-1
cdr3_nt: TGTGCCTGGACTCTGAGAGCGGGAGGGGGTGGAGAGCAGTTCTTC
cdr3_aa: CAWTLRAGGGGEQFF

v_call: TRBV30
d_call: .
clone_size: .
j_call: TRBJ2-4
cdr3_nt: TGTGCCTGGAGTCCAGGGGCCATTCAGTACTTC
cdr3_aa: CAWSPGAIQYF

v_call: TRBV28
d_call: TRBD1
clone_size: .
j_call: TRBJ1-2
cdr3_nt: TGTGCCAGCAACCCGGGACAGGGGAAGGGCTACACCTTC
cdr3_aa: CASNPGQGKGYTF

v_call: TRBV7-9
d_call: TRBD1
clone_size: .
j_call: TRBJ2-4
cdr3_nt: TGTGCCAGCAGCTTACCCAGACAGGGGCTAAACAAAAACATTCAGTACTTC
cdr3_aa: CASSLPRQGLNKNIQYF

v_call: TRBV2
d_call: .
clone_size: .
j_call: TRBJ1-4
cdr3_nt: TGTGCCAGCAGTGGATTAGAAGTTGAAAAACTGTTTTTT
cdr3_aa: CASSGLEVEKLFF

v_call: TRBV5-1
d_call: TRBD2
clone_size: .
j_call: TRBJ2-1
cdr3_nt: TGCGCCAGCAGCTTGGGGGGGACTAGCGGCTCCTACAATGAGCAGTTCTTC
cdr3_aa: CASSLGGTSGSYNEQFF

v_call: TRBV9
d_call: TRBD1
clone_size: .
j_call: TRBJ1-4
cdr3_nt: TGTGCCAGCAGCCCTCTACAGGGGACAAATGAAAAACTGTTTTTT
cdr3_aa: CASSPLQGTNEKLFF

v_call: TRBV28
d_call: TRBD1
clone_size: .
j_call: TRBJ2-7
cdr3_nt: TGTGCCAGCAGCGGGACAGGGCCCTACGAGCAGTACTTC
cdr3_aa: CASSGTGPYEQYF

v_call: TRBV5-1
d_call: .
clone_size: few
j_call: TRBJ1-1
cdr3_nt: TGCGCCAGCAGCTTGGATTCGCCGGGATACACTGAAGCTTTCTTT
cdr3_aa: CASSLDSPGYTEAFF

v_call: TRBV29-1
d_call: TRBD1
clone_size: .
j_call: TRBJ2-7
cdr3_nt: TGCAGCGCGGGACAGCTCTACGAGCAGTACTTC
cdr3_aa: CSAGQLYEQYF

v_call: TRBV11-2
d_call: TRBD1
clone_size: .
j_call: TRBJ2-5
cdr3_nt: TGTGCCAGCAGCCCCCGCAGCAGGGGGGAGACCCAGTACTTC
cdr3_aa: CASSPRSRGETQYF

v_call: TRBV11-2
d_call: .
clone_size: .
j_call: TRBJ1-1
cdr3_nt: TGTGCCAGCAGCTCAGCCCGAGGCATTGAAGCTTTCTTT
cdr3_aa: CASSSARGIEAFF

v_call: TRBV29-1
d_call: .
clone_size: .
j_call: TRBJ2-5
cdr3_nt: TGCAGCGTTGAAGCTCAGGGAATGGAGACCCAGTACTTC
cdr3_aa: CSVEAQGMETQYF

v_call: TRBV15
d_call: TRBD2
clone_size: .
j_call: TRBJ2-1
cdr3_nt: TGTGCCACCAGCAGCCCATTAGCGGGAGGGCCGGGCTACAATGAGCAGTTCTTC
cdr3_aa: CATSSPLAGGPGYNEQFF

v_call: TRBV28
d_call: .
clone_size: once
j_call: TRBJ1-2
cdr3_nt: TGTGCCAGCAGGGACCAGGGACGGGGGAAGGATGGCTACACCTTC
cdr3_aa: CASRDQGRGKDGYTF

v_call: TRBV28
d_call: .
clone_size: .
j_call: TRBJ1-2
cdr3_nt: TGTGCCAGTGCACAGAACCCCAACTATGGCTACACCTTC
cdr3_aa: CASAQNPNYGYTF

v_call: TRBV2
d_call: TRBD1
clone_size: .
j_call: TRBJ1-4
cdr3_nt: TGTGCCAGCAGTGACCGGGACAGGGGATCCGGAACTAATGAAAAACTGTTTTTT
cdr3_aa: CASSDRDRGSGTNEKLFF

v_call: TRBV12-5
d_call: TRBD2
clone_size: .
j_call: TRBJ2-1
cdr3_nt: TGTGCTAGTGGTTTGGCACCGACTAGCGGGGCCTCCTACAATGAGCAGTTCTTC
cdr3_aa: CASGLAPTSGASYNEQFF

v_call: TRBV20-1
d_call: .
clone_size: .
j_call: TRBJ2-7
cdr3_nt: TGCAGTGCTAGTAACCCGATGTCAGGGGGGAAACTCAGCTCCTACGAGCAGTACTTC
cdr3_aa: CSASNPMSGGKLSSYEQYF

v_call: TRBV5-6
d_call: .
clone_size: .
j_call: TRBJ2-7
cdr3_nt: TGTGCCAGCAGTCTGGGTGGAGGCCGCTACGAGCAGTACTTC
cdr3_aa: CASSLGGGRYEQYF

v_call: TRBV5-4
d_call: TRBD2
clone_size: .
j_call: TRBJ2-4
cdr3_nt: TGTGCCAGCAGCTTGGCCGGTGAGCGGGGGATTCAGTACTTC
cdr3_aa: CASSLAGERGIQYF

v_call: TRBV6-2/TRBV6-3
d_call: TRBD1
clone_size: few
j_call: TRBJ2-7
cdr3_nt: TGTGCCAGCAGCCAACATGGGACAGGGGGACGGTACGAGCAGTACTTC
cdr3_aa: CASSQHGTGGRYEQYF

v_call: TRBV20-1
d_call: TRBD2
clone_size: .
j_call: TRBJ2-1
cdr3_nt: TGCAGTGCTAGTTGGGGGACTAGCGGGAGTGATGAGCAGTTCTTC
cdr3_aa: CSASWGTSGSDEQFF

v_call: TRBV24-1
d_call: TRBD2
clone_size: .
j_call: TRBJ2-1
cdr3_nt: TGTGCCACCAGTGATTCACCCCTAGCGGCCTACAATGAGCAGTTCTTC
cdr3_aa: CATSDSPLAAYNEQFF

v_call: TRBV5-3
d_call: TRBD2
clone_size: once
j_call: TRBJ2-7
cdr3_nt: TGTGCCAGAAGCTTGGTAGCGGGAGGTCCCTACGAGCAGTACTTC
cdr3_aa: CARSLVAGGPYEQYF

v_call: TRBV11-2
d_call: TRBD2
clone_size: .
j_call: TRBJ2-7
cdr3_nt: TGTGCCAGCAGCCAAACAGGGGTTGGACTAGCGGGACAGGCCAAGCAGTACTTC
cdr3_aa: CASSQTGVGLAGQAKQYF

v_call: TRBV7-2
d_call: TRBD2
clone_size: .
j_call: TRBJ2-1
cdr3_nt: TGTGCCAGCAGCTCAAGCGGGGGGGCCCCCAATGAGCAGTTCTTC
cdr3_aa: CASSSSGGAPNEQFF

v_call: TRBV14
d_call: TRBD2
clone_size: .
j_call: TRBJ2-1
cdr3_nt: TGTGCCAGCAGCCAATGGGGACTAGCGGGGATCAATGAGCAGTTCTTC
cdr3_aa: CASSQWGLAGINEQFF

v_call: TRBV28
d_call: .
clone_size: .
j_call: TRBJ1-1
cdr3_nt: TGTGCCAGCAGTCCTCGAGCCAGGGAAGGAGCTTTCTTT
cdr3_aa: CASSPRAREGAFF

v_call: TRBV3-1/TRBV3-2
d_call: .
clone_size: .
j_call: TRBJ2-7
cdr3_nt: TGTGCCAGCAGCCTAAACACGTACGAGCAGTACTTC
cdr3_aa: CASSLNTYEQYF

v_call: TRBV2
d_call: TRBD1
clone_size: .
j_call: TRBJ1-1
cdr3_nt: TGTGCCAGCAGGGGGACCGGGACAGTTGAAGCTTTCTTT
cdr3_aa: CASRGTGTVEAFF

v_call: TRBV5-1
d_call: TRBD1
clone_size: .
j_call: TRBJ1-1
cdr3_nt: TGCGCCAGCAGCTCACAGGGGTCTACGAACACTGAAGCTTTCTTT
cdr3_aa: CASSSQGSTNTEAFF

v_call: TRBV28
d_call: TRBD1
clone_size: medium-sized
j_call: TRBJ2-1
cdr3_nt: TGTGCCAGCAGAACAGGGGTCAATGAGCAGTTCTTC
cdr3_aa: CASRTGVNEQFF

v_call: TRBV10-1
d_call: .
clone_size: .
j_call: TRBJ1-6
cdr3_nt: TGCGCCACCGCGCGTACGGACAATAATTCACCCCTCCACTTT
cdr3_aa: CATARTDNNSPLHF

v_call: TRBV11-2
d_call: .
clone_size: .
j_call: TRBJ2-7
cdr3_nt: TGTGCCAGCAGCTTAGCGGGGTTATACGAGCAGTACTTC
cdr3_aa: CASSLAGLYEQYF

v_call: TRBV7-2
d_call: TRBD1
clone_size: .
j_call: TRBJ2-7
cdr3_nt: TGTGCCAGCAGCCATCGGACAGGCTACGAGCAGTACTTC
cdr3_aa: CASSHRTGYEQYF

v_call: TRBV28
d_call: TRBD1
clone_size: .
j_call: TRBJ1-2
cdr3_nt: TGTGCCAGCTTCACCGGGACAGCCCCCGGGGGTGGCTACACCTTC
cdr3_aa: CASFTGTAPGGGYTF

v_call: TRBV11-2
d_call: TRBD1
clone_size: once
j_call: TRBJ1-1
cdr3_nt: TGTGCCAGCAGCTTAGGGGGACAGGGGCGATCTGAAGCTTTCTTT
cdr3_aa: CASSLGGQGRSEAFF

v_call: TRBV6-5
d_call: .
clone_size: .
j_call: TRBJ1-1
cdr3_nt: TGTGCCAGCAGTCCCCCCCCCGGGGGCACTGAAGCTTTCTTT
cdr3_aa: CASSPPPGGTEAFF

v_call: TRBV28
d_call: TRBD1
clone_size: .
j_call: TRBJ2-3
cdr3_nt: TGTGCCAGCAGGGCAGGGGGCCCCAGCACAGATACGCAGTATTTT
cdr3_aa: CASRAGGPSTDTQYF

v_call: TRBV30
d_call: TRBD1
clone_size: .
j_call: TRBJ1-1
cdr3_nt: TGTGCCTGGACAGGGGGGATCGGGGAATTGAACACTGAAGCTTTCTTT
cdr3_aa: CAWTGGIGELNTEAFF

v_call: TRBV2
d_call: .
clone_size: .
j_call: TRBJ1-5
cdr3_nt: TGTGCCAGCAGTGGGGGTAGAGGGAGCAATCAGCCCCAGCATTTT
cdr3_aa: CASSGGRGSNQPQHF

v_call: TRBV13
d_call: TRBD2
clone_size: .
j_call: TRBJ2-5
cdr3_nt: TGTGCCAGCAGCTTGTTTGCCGGGGGGGCCGAGGAGACCCAGTACTTC
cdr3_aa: CASSLFAGGAEETQYF

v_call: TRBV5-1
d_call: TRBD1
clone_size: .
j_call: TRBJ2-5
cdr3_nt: TGCGCCAGCAGCACCTGGACAGGGGCACAGGAGACCCAGTACTTC
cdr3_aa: CASSTWTGAQETQYF

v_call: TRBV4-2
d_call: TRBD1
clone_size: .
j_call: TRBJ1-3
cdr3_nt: TGTGCCAGCAGCCACACACAGGGGGAATCTGGAAACACCATATATTTT
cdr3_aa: CASSHTQGESGNTIYF

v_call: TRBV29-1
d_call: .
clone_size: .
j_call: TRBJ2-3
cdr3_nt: TGCAGCGTTGACAGGGTGGGTGCAGATACGCAGTATTTT
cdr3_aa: CSVDRVGADTQYF

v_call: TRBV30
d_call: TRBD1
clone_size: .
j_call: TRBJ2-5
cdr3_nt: TGTGCCTGGAGTATCAGGGGGCGAGCAGAGACCCAGTACTTC
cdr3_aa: CAWSIRGRAETQYF

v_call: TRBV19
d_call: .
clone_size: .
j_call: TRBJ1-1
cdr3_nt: TGTGCCAGTAGTATCTCCGCCCGGGTCCTCACTGAAGCTTTCTTT
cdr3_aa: CASSISARVLTEAFF

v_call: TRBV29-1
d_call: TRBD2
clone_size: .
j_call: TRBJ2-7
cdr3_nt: TGCAGCGTTGGGACTAGCGGGTTCGATGGGGAGCAGTACTTC
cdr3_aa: CSVGTSGFDGEQYF

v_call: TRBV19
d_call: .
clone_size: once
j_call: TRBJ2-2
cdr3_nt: TGTGCCAGTAGTACCACCCCGGGGACCGGGGAGCTGTTTTTT
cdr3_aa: CASSTTPGTGELFF

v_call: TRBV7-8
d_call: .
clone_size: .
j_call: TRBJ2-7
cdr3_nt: TGTGCCAGCAGCTTAATCGGCGAGCAGTACTTC
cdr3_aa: CASSLIGEQYF

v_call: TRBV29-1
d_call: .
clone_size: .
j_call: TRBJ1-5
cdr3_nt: TGCAGCGTTGCAGCGGGGAACAATCAGCCCCAGCATTTT
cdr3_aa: CSVAAGNNQPQHF

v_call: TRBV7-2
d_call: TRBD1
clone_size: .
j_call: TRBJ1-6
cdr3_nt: TGTGCCAGCAGCCCGGGACAGGGGGCTGGGGATTCACCCCTCCACTTT
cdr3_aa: CASSPGQGAGDSPLHF

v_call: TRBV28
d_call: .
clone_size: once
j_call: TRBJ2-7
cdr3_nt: TGTGCCAGCAGCATGACTCGGTATGAGCAGTACTTC
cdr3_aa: CASSMTRYEQYF

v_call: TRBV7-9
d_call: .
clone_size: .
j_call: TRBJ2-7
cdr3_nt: TGTGCCAGCAGCTTAGCAGGAGGCGAGCAGTACTTC
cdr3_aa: CASSLAGGEQYF

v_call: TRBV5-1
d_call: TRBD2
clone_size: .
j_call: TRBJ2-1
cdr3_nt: TGCGCCAGCAGCTTGGCCTCTAGCGGGAATTACAATGAGCAGTTCTTC
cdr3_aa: CASSLASSGNYNEQFF

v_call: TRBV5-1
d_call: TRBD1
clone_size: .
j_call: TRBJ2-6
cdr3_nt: TGCGCCAGCAGCTTGGACGGGACAGGGCCAGAGTCTGGGGCCAACGTCCTGACTTTC
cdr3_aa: CASSLDGTGPESGANVLTF